The 9 T cell receptor beta chains below were found in one sample sequenced in a study of blood T cell repertoires in COVID-19. Some clones are missing from TCRdb's copy, which holds only in-frame ones; the method was immunoSEQ multiplex PCR. The data contain under 200,000 clones, around 80% of them singletons. The sequenced material came from peripheral blood. Every receptor here comes from a man between 65 and 85 years old with active or convalescent COVID-19.

The chain uses TRBV29-1 and TRBJ1-1, with 9 bases aligning to TRBD1. Germline V gene data show CDR1 as SQVTM and CDR2 as ANQGSEA. This CDR3 is 15 amino acids long. J gave up 2 bases and V 6 bases, and 10 bases lay outside the gene matches. CDR3 amino acids: CSVSGTGRTNTEAFF. Here the CDR3 DNA reads TGCAGCGTGTCCGGGACAGGGCGTACAAACACTGAAGCTTTCTTT.

This chain joins TRBV11-3 and TRBJ2-5, with TRBD2 matching 8 bases. CDR1 is SGHNT and CDR2 is YENEEA in the germline V gene. The CDR3 is 14 amino acids. V was clipped by 5 bases and J by 5 bases; unmatched bases: 7. The CDR3 is CASSASGGPETQYF. CDR3 DNA: TGTGCCAGCAGCGCTTCGGGGGGGCCCGAGACCCAGTACTTC.

The V and J genes are TRBV28 and TRBJ1-6, with a weak D call TRBD1 (6 bases). Germline loops: CDR1 MDHEN, CDR2 SYDVKM. This CDR3 comprises 15 residues. V lost 5 bases and J lost 10, with 18 bases in between. The CDR3 reads CASSLRTAATSPLHF. Here the CDR3 DNA reads TGTGCCAGCAGTCTCCGGACAGCCGCCACGTCACCCCTCCACTTT.

The V and J genes are TRBV6-6 and TRBJ2-7; tentative D call: TRBD1 (6 bases). V lost 5 bases, J lost 6 bases, and 11 bases lay in between. Germline V lookup: CDR1 MNHNY, CDR2 SVGAGI (reference sequence). The CDR3 covers 12 residues. CDR3 protein: CASSTQGREQYF. The CDR3, as DNA: TGTGCCAGCAGTACCCAGGGGCGCGAGCAGTACTTC.

With regard to this clone: The sample has other DNA sequences that encode this CDR3 too. The chain employs TRBV6-5 and TRBJ2-7, with 8 bases aligning to TRBD1. V was pared by 0 bases and J by 3 bases, with 4 bases of the junction left unmatched. Germline V gene lookup returns CDR1 MNHEY and CDR2 SVGAGI. The CDR3 covers 15 residues. The CDR3 here is CASSYSGTGDYEQYF. CDR3 nucleotides: TGTGCCAGCAGTTACTCTGGGACAGGAGACTACGAGCAGTACTTC.

The V gene is TRBV5-1, the J gene TRBJ1-2; D gene unclear. Trimming stripped 4 bases from V and 8 bases from J, with 12 bases between. The CDR3 covers 12 residues. Germline-derived CDR1 and CDR2 are SGHRS and YFSETQ. CDR3 bases: TGCGCCAGCAGCCGGGATAGGGAAGGCTACACCTTC. Translation gives CASSRDREGYTF.

This clone was counted at least ten times. The rearrangement links TRBV23-1 to TRBJ1-6; possible D gene TRBD1, 5 bases. TRBV23-1 has ORF status, its function being uncertain. Trimming removed 8 bases at V and 14 bases at J, with 16 bases between. The CDR3 contains 12 residues. DNA of the CDR3: TGCGCCAGCGCGGGGGGAGGATCCACCCTCCACTTT. Translating it yields CASAGGGSTLHF.

This sequence joins TRBV5-1 and TRBJ1-3, with TRBD1 matching 9 bases. The CDR3 has 16 residues. CDR1 SGHRS and CDR2 YFSETQ come from the germline V gene. Trimming took 4 bases from V and 0 from J; bases not matched to a gene: 5. Here the CDR3 DNA reads TGCGCCAGCAGCCTGGGACAGGGCTCCTCTGGAAACACCATATATTTT. Protein: CASSLGQGSSGNTIYF.

J is TRBJ1-3 and V is TRBV4-2; 7 bases are shared with TRBD1. The CDR3 runs to 16 residues. The germline V gene encodes CDR1 LGHNA and CDR2 YNFKEQ. The ends lost 2 bases at V and 6 bases at J; junction bases unmatched: 10. The CDR3 loop is CASSQWTGRLVNTIYF. DNA for the CDR3: TGTGCCAGCAGCCAATGGACAGGTCGCTTAGTAAACACCATATATTTT.